Listed here are 9 T cell receptor beta chains from one sample, sequenced in a study of CD8 T cells in ankylosing spondylitis. TCRdb redid the calling of the 5' RACE reads with MiXCR, one entry per CDR3 protein. The sample consists of hundreds of thousands of distinct CDR3 sequences, 20% to 25% of them appearing once. The specimen sequenced was blood, either unsorted or a sorted T cell fraction (not recorded which). The source is a female donor with ankylosing spondylitis or in good health (not recorded which).

This chain joins TRBV25-1 and TRBJ2-5; the D call may be TRBD1 or TRBD2 (5 bases each). V gave up 6 bases and J gave up 5 bases, with 25 bases separating them. Germline loops: CDR1 MGHDK, CDR2 SYGVNS. This CDR3 comprises 17 residues. Here the CDR3 DNA reads TGTGCCAGCAGGGTATTCCGGGGACCAGCATTCGGGGAGACCCAGTACTTC. Its translation: CASRVFRGPAFGETQYF.

In its sample, this clonotype was seen many times. This chain uses TRBV20-1 with TRBJ1-2; a weak D match, TRBD1 (6 bases). V lost 6 bases and J lost 4, with 18 bases in between. Germline loops: CDR1 DFQATT, CDR2 SNEGSKA (reference sequence). This CDR3 has 14 residues. In DNA, the CDR3 is TGCAGTGCGACTCCGGCAGGGGAGCTCTATGGCTACACCTTC. This codes for CSATPAGELYGYTF.

The table lists this clonotype with a few counts. The chain has TRBV29-1 and TRBJ1-1; TRBD1 matches at 7 bases. The germline CDR1 and CDR2 sequences are SQVTM and ANQGSEA. The ends lost 4 bases at V and 8 bases at J; junction bases unmatched: 4. The CDR3 runs 11 residues. CDR3 bases: TGCAGCGTTGTAGGGACAGACGAAGCTTTCTTT. Protein sequence: CSVVGTDEAFF.

The J gene is TRBJ2-7, the V gene TRBV5-5, with D possibly being TRBD2 (6 bases). Germline V gives CDR1 SGHKS, CDR2 YYEKEE (reference sequence). The CDR3 runs to 15 residues. Trimming stripped 4 bases from V and 1 base from J, with 15 bases between. CDR3 protein: CASSGGSGSSYEQYF. The CDR3 DNA reads TGTGCCAGCAGCGGGGGTAGCGGTTCTTCCTACGAGCAGTACTTC.

This sequence joins TRBV10-3 and TRBJ2-1; D might be TRBD1 (5 bases). This CDR3 spans 14 amino acids. Trimming cost V 3 bases and J 6 bases, with 12 bases left between them. Germline lookup yields CDR1 ENHRY and CDR2 SYGVKD. As DNA, the CDR3 is TGTGCCATCAGTGATCCCAGGGTTTCCAATGAGCAGTTCTTC. Its translation: CAISDPRVSNEQFF.

This clonotype was found many times. The chain is built from TRBV29-1 and TRBJ1-1, with D hard to call. The CDR3 runs 13 residues. Deletions cut 4 bases from V and 0 bases from J, with 9 bases between. The germline gives CDR1 SQVTM, CDR2 ANQGSEA. CDR3 loop: CSVGRILNTEAFF. CDR3 in DNA: TGCAGCGTTGGCCGAATCTTGAACACTGAAGCTTTCTTT.

The V gene is TRBV28, the J gene TRBJ2-6; 9 bases align to TRBD1. The CDR3 extends over 16 amino acids. Germline values: CDR1 MDHEN, CDR2 SYDVKM. With V trimmed by 4 bases and J by 4 bases, 5 bases remained unmatched. CDR3 loop: CASSSGTGLGANVLTF. The CDR3 DNA follows: TGTGCCAGCAGTTCCGGGACAGGGTTAGGGGCCAACGTCCTGACTTTC.

At least ten counts were recorded for this clonotype. This sequence joins TRBV20-1 and TRBJ2-5, with a weak D call TRBD2 (6 bases). From germline, CDR1 is DFQATT and CDR2 SNEGSKA (reference sequence). Deletions cut 6 bases from V and 5 bases from J, with 16 bases between. The CDR3 has 13 residues. As DNA, the CDR3 is TGCAGTGCCCGGGACGGGAGATACGAGACCCAGTACTTC. It translates to CSARDGRYETQYF.

The rearrangement links TRBV20-1 to TRBJ2-1; TRBD1 matches at 10 bases. The CDR3 sequence is 13 residues long. CDR1 is DFQATT and CDR2 is SNEGSKA in the germline V gene (reference sequence). After removal of 4 bases from V and 9 bases from J, the junction contained 6 bases not matched to a gene. The CDR3 DNA sequence: TGCAGTGCTAAGGGACAGGGGCTTGGTGAGCAGTTCTTC. This sequence encodes CSAKGQGLGEQFF.